One T cell receptor (beta chain) is described in this entry. What it recognizes is unknown. 13 Jbeta primers and 60 Vbeta primers were used for the PCR. Assay used: immunoSEQ multiplex PCR; TCRdb lists only in-frame clones, some missing. The table records some 160,000 clones, around nine tenths of them present only once. Germline V gives CDR1 MDHEN, CDR2 SYDVKM. The CDR3 runs 16 residues. V gave up 1 base and J gave up 5 bases; unmatched junction bases: 10. Donors had nominal health at sampling but likely had unrecorded immune exposures. The sample belongs to a study of cytomegalovirus exposure and HLA in healthy donors. Study context: An early release of data contained about 85 million unique TCRs, which came from HLA-typed donors. Broader study findings: Reports credit the classifier with highly specific, highly sensitive diagnosis of cytomegalovirus status.

The V and J genes are TRBV28 and TRBJ2-7, with 8 bases aligning to TRBD2. Sequencing was done on a sample of PBMCs. The sequence was obtained from a young woman in good health and CMV-seronegative. This CDR3 reads CASSLFPEGSGDEQYF. CDR3 DNA: TGTGCCAGCAGTTTATTTCCAGAGGGTAGCGGGGACGAGCAGTACTTC. Combining the CDR3 with reference TRBV28 and TRBJ2-7 gives the whole variable domain DVKVTQSSRYLVKRTGEKVFLECVQDMDHENMFWYRQDPGLGLRLIYFSYDVKMKEKGDIPEGYSVSREKKERFSLILESASTNQTSMYLCASSLFPEGSGDEQYFGPGTRLTVT.